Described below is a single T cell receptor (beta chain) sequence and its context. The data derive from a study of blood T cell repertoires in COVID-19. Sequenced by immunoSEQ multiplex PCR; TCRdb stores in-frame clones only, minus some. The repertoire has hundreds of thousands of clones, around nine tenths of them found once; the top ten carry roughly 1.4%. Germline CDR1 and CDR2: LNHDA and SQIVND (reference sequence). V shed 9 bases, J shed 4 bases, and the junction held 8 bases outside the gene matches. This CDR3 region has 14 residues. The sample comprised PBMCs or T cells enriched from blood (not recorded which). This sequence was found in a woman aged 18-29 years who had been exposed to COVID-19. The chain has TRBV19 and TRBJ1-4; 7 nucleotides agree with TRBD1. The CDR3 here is CASTAGQLNEKLFF. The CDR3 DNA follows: TGTGCCAGCACGGCGGGACAGCTTAATGAAAAACTGTTTTTT. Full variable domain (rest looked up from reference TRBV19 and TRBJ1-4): DGGITQSPKYLFRKEGQNVTLSCEQNLNHDAMYWYRQDPGQGLRLIYYSQIVNDFQKGDIAEGYSVSREKKESFPLTVTSAQKNPTAFYLCASTAGQLNEKLFFGSGTQLSVL.